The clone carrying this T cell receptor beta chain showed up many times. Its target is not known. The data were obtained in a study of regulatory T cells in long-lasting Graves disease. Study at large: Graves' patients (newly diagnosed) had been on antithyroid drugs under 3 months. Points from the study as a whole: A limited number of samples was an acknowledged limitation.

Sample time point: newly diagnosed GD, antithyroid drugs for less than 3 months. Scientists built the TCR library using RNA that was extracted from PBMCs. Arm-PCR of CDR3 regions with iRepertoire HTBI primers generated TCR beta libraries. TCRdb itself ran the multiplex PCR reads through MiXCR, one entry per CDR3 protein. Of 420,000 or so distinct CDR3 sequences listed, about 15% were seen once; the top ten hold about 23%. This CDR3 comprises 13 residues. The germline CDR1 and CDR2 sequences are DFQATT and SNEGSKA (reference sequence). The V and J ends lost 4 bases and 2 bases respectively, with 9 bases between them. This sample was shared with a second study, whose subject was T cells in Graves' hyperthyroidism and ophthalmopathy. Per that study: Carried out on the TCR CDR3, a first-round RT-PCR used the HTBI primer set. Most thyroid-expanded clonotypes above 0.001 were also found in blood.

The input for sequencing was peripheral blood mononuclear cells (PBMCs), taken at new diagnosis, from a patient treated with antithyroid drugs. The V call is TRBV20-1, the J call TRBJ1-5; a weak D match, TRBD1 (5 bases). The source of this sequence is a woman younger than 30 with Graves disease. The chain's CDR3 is CSATLTGNQPQHF. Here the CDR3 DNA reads TGCAGTGCTACCCTGACAGGCAATCAGCCCCAGCATTTT.